These T cell receptor beta chains were read from a single sample in a study of cytomegalovirus exposure and HLA in healthy donors. Produced via immunoSEQ multiplex PCR; TCRdb's table is partial and in-frame only. The sample carries under 200,000 clones, 79% recorded once. The sample was PBMCs. The receptors come from a male donor in good health and CMV-seropositive. Both conserved end residues are part of each CDR3. Fields, in order: V gene, D gene, clone size, J gene, CDR3 protein, CDR3 DNA. D genes are given only for firm matches. Rows may omit the clone size; those that give it use once, few, many or a size class.

V: TRBV4-2; D: TRBD1; size: .; J: TRBJ1-2; CDR3: CASSQAAGQQYGYTF; DNA: TGTGCCAGCAGCCAAGCGGCGGGACAGCAATATGGCTACACCTTC
V: TRBV4-1; D: .; size: once; J: TRBJ2-7; CDR3: CASSQERGPSYEQYF; DNA: TGCGCCAGCAGCCAAGAGCGGGGGCCCTCCTACGAGCAGTACTTC
V: TRBV2; D: .; size: .; J: TRBJ1-1; CDR3: CASSVSWNTEAFF; DNA: TGTGCCAGCAGTGTGTCTTGGAACACTGAAGCTTTCTTT
V: TRBV11-3; D: TRBD2; size: once; J: TRBJ2-1; CDR3: CASSSREVYNEQFF; DNA: TGTGCCAGCAGCTCACGGGAGGTGTACAATGAGCAGTTCTTC
V: TRBV5-1; D: TRBD1; size: .; J: TRBJ1-6; CDR3: CASTPGQAGNSPLHF; DNA: TGCGCCAGCACCCCGGGACAGGCGGGGAATTCACCCCTCCACTTT
V: TRBV4-3; D: .; size: few; J: TRBJ2-7; CDR3: CASSHPGDEQYF; DNA: TGCGCCAGCAGCCACCCGGGGGATGAGCAGTACTTC
V: TRBV5-1; D: TRBD1; size: .; J: TRBJ1-2; CDR3: CASSLGQGQYGYTF; DNA: TGCGCCAGCAGCTTGGGACAGGGGCAATACGGCTACACCTTC
V: TRBV5-1; D: TRBD2; size: .; J: TRBJ2-7; CDR3: CASHGTSGYEQYF; DNA: TGCGCCAGTCACGGGACTAGCGGCTACGAGCAGTACTTC
V: TRBV4-1; D: .; size: .; J: TRBJ1-1; CDR3: CASSQVRDTEAFF; DNA: TGCGCCAGCAGCCAAGTTCGTGACACTGAAGCTTTCTTT
V: TRBV29-1; D: .; size: .; J: TRBJ1-1; CDR3: CRAGLNTEAFF; DNA: TGCAGGGCAGGATTGAACACTGAAGCTTTCTTT
V: TRBV5-1; D: TRBD1; size: .; J: TRBJ2-7; CDR3: CASSFRGISYEQYF; DNA: TGCGCCAGCAGCTTCAGGGGGATATCCTACGAGCAGTACTTC
V: TRBV7-6; D: TRBD1; size: .; J: TRBJ2-3; CDR3: CASSRGQVLSTDTQYF; DNA: TGTGCCAGCAGCCGCGGACAGGTACTTAGCACAGATACGCAGTATTTT
V: TRBV4-3; D: .; size: .; J: TRBJ1-2; CDR3: CASSQEGAGYTF; DNA: TGCGCCAGCAGCCAAGAGGGGGCTGGCTACACCTTC
V: TRBV5-1; D: TRBD1; size: .; J: TRBJ2-5; CDR3: CASSAGQGRETQYF; DNA: TGCGCCAGCAGCGCCGGACAGGGAAGAGAGACCCAGTACTTC
V: TRBV5-1; D: TRBD2; size: .; J: TRBJ2-1; CDR3: CASSYVAGVSSYNEQFF; DNA: TGCGCCAGCAGCTACGTAGCGGGAGTGAGCTCCTACAATGAGCAGTTCTTC
V: TRBV18; D: .; size: few; J: TRBJ2-5; CDR3: CASSPPEGGIDKTQYF; DNA: TGTGCCAGCTCACCACCGGAGGGCGGGATCGACAAGACCCAGTACTTC
V: TRBV27; D: .; size: .; J: TRBJ2-7; CDR3: CATLRSPYEQYF; DNA: TGTGCCACCCTACGAAGTCCCTACGAGCAGTACTTC
V: TRBV5-4; D: TRBD2; size: .; J: TRBJ2-1; CDR3: CASSLKLAGGDEQFF; DNA: TGTGCCAGCAGCTTGAAACTAGCGGGAGGGGATGAGCAGTTCTTC
V: TRBV28; D: TRBD1; size: few; J: TRBJ1-6; CDR3: CASSVDRDRSPLHF; DNA: TGTGCCAGCAGTGTTGACAGGGACAGATCACCCCTCCACTTT
V: TRBV4-1; D: TRBD1; size: .; J: TRBJ2-7; CDR3: CASSLSGTGAYRYEQYF; DNA: TGCGCCAGCAGCCTATCCGGGACAGGGGCCTACCGCTACGAGCAGTACTTC
V: TRBV7-6; D: .; size: .; J: TRBJ2-7; CDR3: CASSSSSEQYF; DNA: TGTGCCAGCAGCTCCTCGTCCGAGCAGTACTTC
V: TRBV28; D: .; size: .; J: TRBJ2-7; CDR3: CASTSGYEQYF; DNA: TGTGCCAGCACCTCCGGCTACGAGCAGTACTTC
V: TRBV7-2; D: .; size: .; J: TRBJ2-1; CDR3: CASSLLNEQFF; DNA: TGTGCCAGCAGCCTCCTGAATGAGCAGTTCTTC
V: TRBV5-1; D: .; size: .; J: TRBJ2-5; CDR3: CASSLSGAPGETQYF; DNA: TGCGCCAGCAGCTTGAGCGGAGCCCCCGGGGAGACCCAGTACTTC
V: TRBV7-3; D: TRBD2; size: once; J: TRBJ2-2; CDR3: CASSTQLADNTGELFF; DNA: TGTGCCAGCAGCACCCAACTAGCGGACAACACCGGGGAGCTGTTTTTT
V: TRBV6-1; D: TRBD1; size: .; J: TRBJ1-2; CDR3: CASSEHLGQGDYGYTF; DNA: TGTGCCAGCAGTGAACACCTTGGACAGGGGGACTATGGCTACACCTTC
V: TRBV2; D: .; size: .; J: TRBJ2-7; CDR3: CASNRDSYEQYF; DNA: TGTGCCAGCAATCGCGACAGCTACGAGCAGTACTTC
V: TRBV2; D: .; size: .; J: TRBJ2-7; CDR3: CASSYTQGGYEQYF; DNA: TGTGCCAGCAGTTATACCCAGGGTGGCTACGAGCAGTACTTC
V: TRBV30; D: .; size: .; J: TRBJ1-3; CDR3: CAWSVSAGNTIYF; DNA: TGTGCCTGGAGTGTATCAGCTGGAAACACCATATATTTT
V: TRBV4-1; D: TRBD1; size: few; J: TRBJ2-7; CDR3: CASSQPGQGASEQYF; DNA: TGCGCCAGCAGCCAACCAGGACAGGGGGCAAGCGAGCAGTACTTC
V: TRBV7-2; D: TRBD2; size: .; J: TRBJ2-1; CDR3: CASSSSSGSYSEQFF; DNA: TGTGCCAGCAGCTCATCTAGCGGGAGTTATTCTGAGCAGTTCTTC
V: TRBV12-2; D: .; size: .; J: TRBJ1-1; CDR3: CASRLDRTGKCTEAFF; DNA: TGTGCAAGTCGCTTAGATAGGACAGGCAAATGCACTGAAGCTTTCTTT
V: TRBV5-4; D: TRBD2; size: .; J: TRBJ2-1; CDR3: CASSFGAGAWNEQFF; DNA: TGTGCCAGCAGCTTCGGAGCGGGGGCGTGGAATGAGCAGTTCTTC
V: TRBV7-9; D: TRBD2; size: .; J: TRBJ2-2; CDR3: CASSFSPGGPTTGELFF; DNA: TGTGCCAGCAGCTTTTCGCCGGGGGGGCCTACTACCGGGGAGCTGTTTTTT
V: TRBV5-4; D: TRBD2; size: .; J: TRBJ2-3; CDR3: CASSSRLAGYTDTQYF; DNA: TGTGCCAGCAGCTCCCGACTAGCGGGATACACAGATACGCAGTATTTT
V: TRBV5-1; D: .; size: .; J: TRBJ1-5; CDR3: CASSPQAEPQHF; DNA: TGCGCCAGCAGTCCACAGGCAGAGCCCCAGCATTTT
V: TRBV7-9; D: TRBD1; size: few; J: TRBJ2-1; CDR3: CASTQDRVPDNEQFF; DNA: TGTGCCAGCACCCAGGACAGGGTGCCGGACAATGAGCAGTTCTTC
V: TRBV6-5; D: TRBD1; size: .; J: TRBJ2-7; CDR3: CASKGAEGWYEQYF; DNA: TGTGCCAGCAAGGGGGCAGAAGGGTGGTACGAGCAGTACTTC
V: TRBV6-5; D: TRBD1; size: .; J: TRBJ1-1; CDR3: CASTKDRMNTEAFF; DNA: TGTGCCAGCACCAAGGACAGGATGAACACTGAAGCTTTCTTT
V: TRBV7-9; D: .; size: once; J: TRBJ2-7; CDR3: CSSSSAGAYEQYF; DNA: TGTTCCAGCAGCTCGGCCGGGGCCTACGAGCAGTACTTC
V: TRBV6-6; D: .; size: .; J: TRBJ1-5; CDR3: CASRGAGGNQPQHF; DNA: TGTGCCAGCAGGGGAGCGGGGGGCAATCAGCCCCAGCATTTT
V: TRBV5-8; D: .; size: few; J: TRBJ1-2; CDR3: CASSLASQGLPYGYTF; DNA: TGTGCCAGCAGCTTGGCCTCCCAGGGTTTGCCCTATGGCTACACCTTC
V: TRBV28; D: TRBD1; size: .; J: TRBJ1-3; CDR3: CASSLEGQLSGNTIYF; DNA: TGTGCCAGCAGTTTAGAGGGACAGCTTTCTGGAAACACCATATATTTT
V: TRBV19; D: TRBD2; size: once; J: TRBJ2-2; CDR3: CASSTTSGGASGELFF; DNA: TGTGCCAGTAGCACGACTAGCGGGGGGGCTAGCGGGGAGCTGTTTTTT
V: TRBV9; D: TRBD1; size: .; J: TRBJ1-2; CDR3: CASSPGQGANGYTF; DNA: TGTGCCAGCAGCCCGGGACAGGGGGCCAATGGCTACACCTTC
V: TRBV5-1; D: TRBD1; size: .; J: TRBJ1-4; CDR3: CASRTRGTGNEKLFF; DNA: TGCGCCAGCAGAACCCGCGGGACAGGGAATGAAAAACTGTTTTTT
V: TRBV21-1; D: .; size: .; J: TRBJ1-5; CDR3: CALAPRDNQPQHF; DNA: TGTGCCCTAGCCCCTCGGGACAATCAGCCCCAGCATTTT
V: TRBV11-3; D: TRBD2; size: once; J: TRBJ2-2; CDR3: CASSLDGGGRTGELFF; DNA: TGTGCCAGCAGCTTAGATGGCGGGGGGCGCACCGGGGAGCTGTTTTTT